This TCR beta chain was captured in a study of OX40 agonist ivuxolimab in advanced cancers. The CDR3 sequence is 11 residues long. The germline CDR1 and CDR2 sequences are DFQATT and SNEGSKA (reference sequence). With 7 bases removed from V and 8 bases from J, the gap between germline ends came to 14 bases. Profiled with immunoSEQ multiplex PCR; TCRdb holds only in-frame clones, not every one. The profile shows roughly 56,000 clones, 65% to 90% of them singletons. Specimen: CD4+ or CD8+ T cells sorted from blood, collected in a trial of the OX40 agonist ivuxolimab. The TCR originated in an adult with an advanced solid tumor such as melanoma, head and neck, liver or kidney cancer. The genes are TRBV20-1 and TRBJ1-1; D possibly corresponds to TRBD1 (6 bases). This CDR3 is CSVALDREAFF. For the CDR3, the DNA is TGCAGTGTCGCGTTAGACAGGGAAGCTTTCTTT.